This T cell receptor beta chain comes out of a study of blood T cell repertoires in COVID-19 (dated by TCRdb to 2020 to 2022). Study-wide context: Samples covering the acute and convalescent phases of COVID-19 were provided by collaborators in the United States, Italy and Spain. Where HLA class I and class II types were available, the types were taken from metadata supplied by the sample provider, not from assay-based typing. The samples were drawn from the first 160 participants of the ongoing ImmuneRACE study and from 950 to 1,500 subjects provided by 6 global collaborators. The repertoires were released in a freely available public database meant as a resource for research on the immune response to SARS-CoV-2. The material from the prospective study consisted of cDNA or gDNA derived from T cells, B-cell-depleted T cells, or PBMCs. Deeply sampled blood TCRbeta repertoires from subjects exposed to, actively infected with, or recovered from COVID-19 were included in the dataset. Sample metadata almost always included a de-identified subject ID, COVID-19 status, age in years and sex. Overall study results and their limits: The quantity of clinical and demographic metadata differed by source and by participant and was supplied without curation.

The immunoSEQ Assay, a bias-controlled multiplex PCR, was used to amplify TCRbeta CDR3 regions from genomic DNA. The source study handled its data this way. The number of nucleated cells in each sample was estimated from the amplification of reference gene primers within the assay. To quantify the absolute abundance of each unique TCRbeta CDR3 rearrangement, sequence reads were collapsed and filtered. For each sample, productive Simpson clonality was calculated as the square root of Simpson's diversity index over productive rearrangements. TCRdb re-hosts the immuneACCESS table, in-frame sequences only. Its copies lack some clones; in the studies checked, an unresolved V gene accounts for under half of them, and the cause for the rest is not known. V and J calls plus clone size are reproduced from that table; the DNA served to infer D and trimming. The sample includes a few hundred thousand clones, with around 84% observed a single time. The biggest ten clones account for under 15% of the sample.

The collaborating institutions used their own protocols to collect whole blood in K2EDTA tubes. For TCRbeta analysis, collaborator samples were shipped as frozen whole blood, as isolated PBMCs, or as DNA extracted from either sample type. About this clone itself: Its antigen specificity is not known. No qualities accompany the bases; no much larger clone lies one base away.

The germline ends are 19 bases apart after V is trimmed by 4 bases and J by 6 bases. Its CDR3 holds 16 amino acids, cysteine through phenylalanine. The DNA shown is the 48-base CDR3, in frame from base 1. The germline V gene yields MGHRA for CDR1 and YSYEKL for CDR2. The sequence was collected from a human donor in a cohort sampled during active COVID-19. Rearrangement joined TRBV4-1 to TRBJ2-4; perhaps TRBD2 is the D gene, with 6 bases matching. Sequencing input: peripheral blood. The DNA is TGCGCCAGCAGCCGACATCGGGGGAGTTTCGGAAACATTCAGTACTTC. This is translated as CASSRHRGSFGNIQYF.